This T cell receptor beta chain was recovered during a study of T cells in Graves' hyperthyroidism and ophthalmopathy. Diagnosis rested on symptoms, serum thyroxine and TRAb, thyroid ultrasound, and orbital computed tomography. The study, taken as a whole, reports: Ophthalmopathy and stable hyperthyroidism were separated by a 13 V-J model.

This clonotype was detected many times. Antigen specificity is unknown. V trimming: 4 bases; J trimming: 1 base; junction bases outside the gene matches: 4. Germline loops: CDR1 MNHEY, CDR2 SMNVEV (reference sequence). CDR3 length: 15 amino acids. Amplification targeted TCR beta CDR3 regions from RNA transcripts. First-round RT-PCR targeting the TCR CDR3 was performed with the HTBI primer set. TCRdb passed the multiplex PCR reads through MiXCR, listing each CDR3 protein once. The table includes some 27,000 distinct CDR3 sequences, over 35% detected once. The clonotype comes from a woman aged 25 to 39 with Graves' hyperthyroidism. The chain carries TRBV27 and TRBJ1-1, with 9 bases aligning to TRBD1. Sequencing input: blood. CDR3 amino acids: CASSWTGVGNTEAFF. CDR3 sequence (DNA): TGTGCCAGCAGTTGGACAGGGGTTGGGAACACTGAAGCTTTCTTT.